This paragraph covers one T cell receptor (beta chain) sequence. How the authors handled the data: How many nucleated cells were present was estimated from reference gene primer amplification. The protocol was immunoSEQ multiplex PCR, while the TCRdb copy is restricted to in-frame clones and leaves out a portion. V and J calls and clone size are copied from that table; D and trimming were computed from the DNA. The table has about 60,000 clones, around nine tenths seen once. The data derive from a study of blood T cell repertoires in COVID-19. About the study: From the United States, Italy and Spain came samples of acute and convalescent COVID-19. The analysed material was cDNA or gDNA that came from T cells, B-cell-depleted T cells, or PBMCs.

V lost 4 bases to trimming and J lost 6 bases; unmatched junction nucleotides: 0. CDR1 and CDR2 from the germline V gene are ENHRY and SYGVKD. This CDR3 spans 14 amino acids. The chain joins TRBV10-3 to TRBJ2-3; 14 bases are shared with TRBD2. The sequence derives from a man in his sixties with acute or convalescent COVID-19. The specimen was peripheral blood. CDR3 sequence reads: CAISGTSGGDTQYF. In DNA, the CDR3 is TGTGCCATCAGTGGGACTAGCGGGGGGGATACGCAGTATTTT.